The 17 T cell receptor beta chains reported below all come from one sample, sequenced in a study of OX40 agonist ivuxolimab in advanced cancers. The protocol was immunoSEQ multiplex PCR, while the TCRdb copy is restricted to in-frame clones and leaves out a portion. Here the sample spans fewer than 100,000 clones, more than 75% being singletons. The sample here was CD4+ or CD8+ T cells sorted from blood, taken in a trial of the OX40 agonist ivuxolimab. The source is an adult with an advanced solid tumor such as melanoma, head and neck, liver or kidney cancer.

The V and J genes are TRBV30 and TRBJ2-7; the match to TRBD1 covers 9 bases. The V segment lost 0 bases and the J segment 5 bases; nucleotides outside the gene matches: 14. Per the germline V gene, CDR1 is GTSNPN and CDR2 is SVGIG (reference sequence). This CDR3 spans 17 amino acids. Written as DNA, the CDR3 is TGTGCCTGGAGTGTGGGCCTGGCACAGGGGGCGAAAAACGAGCAGTACTTC. Translation: CAWSVGLAQGAKNEQYF.

The V gene is TRBV28, the J gene TRBJ1-2, with 7 bases that match TRBD1. The ends lost 9 bases at V and 0 bases at J; junction bases unmatched: 10. The CDR3 has 15 residues. From germline, CDR1 is MDHEN and CDR2 SYDVKM. The chain's CDR3 is CASLVDRVSNYGYTF. The CDR3 DNA reads TGTGCCAGTTTGGTTGACAGGGTATCTAACTATGGCTACACCTTC.

The rearrangement links TRBV7-2 to TRBJ1-5; D is unresolved. With 3 bases removed from V and 3 bases from J, the gap between germline ends came to 9 bases. The CDR3 spans 14 residues. The germline V gene encodes CDR1 SGHTA and CDR2 FQGNSA. The CDR3 nucleotides read TGTGCCAGCAGCTTGTACGGTTTCAATCAGCCCCAGCATTTT. It codes for CASSLYGFNQPQHF. Full variable domain (missing parts from reference TRBV7-2 and TRBJ1-5): GAGVSQSPSNKVTEKGKDVELRCDPISGHTALYWYRQSLGQGLEFLIYFQGNSAPDKSGLPSDRFSAERTGGSVSTLTIQRTQQEDSAVYLCASSLYGFNQPQHFGDGTRLSIL.

The rearrangement uses TRBV7-9 and TRBJ2-1, with no clear D. There are 14 residues in the CDR3. Between the trimmed V and J ends, which lost 1 base and 3 bases, there was a span of 7 bases. Germline lookup yields CDR1 SEHNR and CDR2 FQNEAQ (reference sequence). This chain's CDR3 is CASSLEGSYNEQFF. CDR3 DNA: TGTGCCAGCAGCTTAGAAGGAAGCTACAATGAGCAGTTCTTC.

The rearrangement joins TRBV2 to TRBJ2-1; D call uncertain. V was cut by 7 bases and J by 9 bases, with 10 bases left in between. The CDR3 runs 11 residues. The germline V gene encodes CDR1 SNHLY and CDR2 FYNNEI. The DNA for the CDR3 is TGTGCCAGCACCAAAGGCATTGAGCAGTTCTTC. Its translation: CASTKGIEQFF.

This chain connects TRBV6-1 to TRBJ1-1; D gene ambiguous. CDR3 length: 14 residues. V lost 4 bases, J lost 8 bases, and 17 bases lay in between. Germline assignment: CDR1 MNHNS and CDR2 SASEGT. CDR3: CASSASTSSREAFF. The CDR3 DNA sequence: TGTGCCAGCAGTGCCTCCACGTCCAGTCGAGAAGCTTTCTTT.

The chain combines TRBV7-2 with TRBJ2-7, with 12 bases matching TRBD1. CDR1 is SGHTA and CDR2 is FQGNSA in the germline V gene. V was clipped by 5 bases and J by 5 bases; unmatched bases: 7. The CDR3 is made up of 15 amino acids. The DNA of the CDR3 is TGTGCCAGCAGCAACTCCGGGACAGGGGGCAACGAGCAGTACTTC. This gives the protein CASSNSGTGGNEQYF. The complete variable domain, with remaining parts taken from reference TRBV7-2 and TRBJ2-7, reads GAGVSQSPSNKVTEKGKDVELRCDPISGHTALYWYRQSLGQGLEFLIYFQGNSAPDKSGLPSDRFSAERTGGSVSTLTIQRTQQEDSAVYLCASSNSGTGGNEQYFGPGTRLTVT.

This clone was seen only once. V and J are TRBV5-1 and TRBJ1-6, with D perhaps TRBD1 (5 bases). The CDR3 runs 14 residues. CDR1 is SGHRS and CDR2 is YFSETQ in the germline V gene. V was clipped by 2 bases and J by 7 bases, with 10 bases between them. The CDR3 loop is CASSFGTENSPLHF. DNA of the CDR3: TGCGCCAGCAGCTTCGGGACGGAAAATTCACCCCTCCACTTT.

This chain connects TRBV19 to TRBJ1-5; D remains ambiguous. Trimming left V 2 bases short and J 4 bases short, with 9 bases between. The V gene's germline CDR1 is LNHDA and CDR2 SQIVND (reference sequence). CDR3 length equals 14 residues. The CDR3, as DNA: TGTGCCAGTAGTATAAGCCACGAAAATCAGCCCCAGCATTTT. Amino acids: CASSISHENQPQHF.

The chain uses TRBV30 and TRBJ2-7, with D possibly being TRBD1 (5 bases). The CDR3 has 10 residues. Germline CDR1 GTSNPN, CDR2 SVGIG (reference sequence). Trimming cost V 1 base and J 9 bases, with 7 bases left between them. The CDR3 nucleotides are TGTGCCTGGAGTGAGGACACGCAGTACTTC. The encoded protein is CAWSEDTQYF.

This chain joins TRBV7-6 and TRBJ2-7; 9 nucleotides agree with TRBD2. The length of the CDR3 is 15 residues. The trim removed 2 bases at V and 6 bases at J, leaving 8 bases unmatched. The germline V gene has CDR1 SGHVS and CDR2 FNYEAQ. The CDR3 DNA reads as TGTGCCAGCAGCTTATATGCGGGAGGGCCCGCCGAGCAGTACTTC. It translates to CASSLYAGGPAEQYF.

This chain joins TRBV20-1 and TRBJ2-5; no clear D. Per germline, CDR1 DFQATT and CDR2 SNEGSKA (reference sequence). The CDR3 is 10 residues long. Trimming left V 6 bases short and J 5 bases short, with 7 bases between. The CDR3 protein is CSAESETQYF. CDR3 coding DNA: TGCAGTGCGGAATCGGAGACCCAGTACTTC.

This clone was counted a few times. The genes are TRBV30 and TRBJ1-5, with 7 bases identical to TRBD1. The V gene's germline CDR1 is GTSNPN and CDR2 SVGIG (reference sequence). The CDR3 runs 12 residues. Unmatched junction bases numbered 6, after V lost 2 bases and J lost 11 bases. This CDR3 reads CAWSLNGQAQHF. DNA for the CDR3: TGTGCCTGGAGTCTTAATGGACAGGCCCAGCATTTT.

With respect to this clone: This sample also contains other DNA sequences that code for the same CDR3. This chain uses TRBV7-2 with TRBJ2-7; D not certain. Trimming cost V 1 base and J 0 bases, with 13 bases left between them. The germline gives CDR1 SGHTA, CDR2 FQGNSA. The CDR3 extends over 16 amino acids. The CDR3 DNA is TGTGCCAGCAGCTTAGATCCAGCGTCGAGCTCCTACGAGCAGTACTTC. Its protein product is CASSLDPASSSYEQYF.

The rearrangement links TRBV5-1 to TRBJ2-3, with TRBD2 matching 10 bases. V trimming: 1 base; J trimming: 3 bases; junction bases outside the gene matches: 14. The CDR3 totals 19 residues. In germline, CDR1 is SGHRS, CDR2 YFSETQ. CDR3 in amino acids: CASSLTASGSLAVTDTQYF. DNA of the CDR3: TGCGCCAGCAGCTTGACGGCTAGCGGGAGTCTCGCAGTGACAGATACGCAGTATTTT.

This clone appeared once. This chain uses TRBV4-3 with TRBJ2-1, with 8 bases fitting TRBD2. The germline CDR1 and CDR2 sequences are LGHNA and YSLEER. This CDR3 is 14 amino acids long. J lost 3 bases, V lost 3 bases, and 1 base had no gene match. For the CDR3, the DNA is TGCGCCAGCAGCCAGACTAGCGACTACAATGAGCAGTTCTTC. Translating gives CASSQTSDYNEQFF.

The chain links TRBV28 to TRBJ1-2; no reliable D call. The length of the CDR3 is 14 residues. CDR1 is MDHEN and CDR2 is SYDVKM in the germline V gene. V was trimmed by 2 bases and J by 2 bases, leaving 9 bases between them. The CDR3 DNA reads as TGTGCCAGCAGTTTAACAGTTCCAAACTATGGCTACACCTTC. Protein product: CASSLTVPNYGYTF.